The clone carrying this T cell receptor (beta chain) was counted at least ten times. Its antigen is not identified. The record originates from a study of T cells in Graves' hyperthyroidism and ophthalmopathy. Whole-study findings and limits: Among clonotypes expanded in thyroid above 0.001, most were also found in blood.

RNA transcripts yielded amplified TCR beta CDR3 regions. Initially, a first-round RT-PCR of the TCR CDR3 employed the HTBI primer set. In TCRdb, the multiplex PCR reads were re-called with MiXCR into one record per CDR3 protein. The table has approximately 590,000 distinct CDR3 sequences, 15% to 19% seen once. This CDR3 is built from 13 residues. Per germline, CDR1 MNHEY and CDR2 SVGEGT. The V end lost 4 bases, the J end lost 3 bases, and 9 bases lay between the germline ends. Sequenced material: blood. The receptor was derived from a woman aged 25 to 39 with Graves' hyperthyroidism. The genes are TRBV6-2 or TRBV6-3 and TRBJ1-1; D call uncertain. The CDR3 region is CASSSQSYTEAFF. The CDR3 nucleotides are TGTGCCAGCAGTTCCCAATCTTACACTGAAGCTTTCTTT.